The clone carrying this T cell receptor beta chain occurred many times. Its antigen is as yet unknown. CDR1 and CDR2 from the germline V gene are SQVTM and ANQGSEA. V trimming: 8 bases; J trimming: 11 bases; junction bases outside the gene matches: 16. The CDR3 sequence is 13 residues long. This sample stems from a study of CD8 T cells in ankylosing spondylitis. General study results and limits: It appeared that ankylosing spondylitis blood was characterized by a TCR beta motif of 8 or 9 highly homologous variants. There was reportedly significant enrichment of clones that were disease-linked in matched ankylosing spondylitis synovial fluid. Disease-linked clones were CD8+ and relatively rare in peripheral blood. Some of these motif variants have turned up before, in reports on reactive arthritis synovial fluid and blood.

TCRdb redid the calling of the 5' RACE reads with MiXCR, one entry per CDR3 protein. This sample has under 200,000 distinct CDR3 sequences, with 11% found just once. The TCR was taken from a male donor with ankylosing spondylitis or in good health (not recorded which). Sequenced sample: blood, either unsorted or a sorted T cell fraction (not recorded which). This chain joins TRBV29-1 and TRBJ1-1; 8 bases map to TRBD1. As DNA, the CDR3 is TGCAGCTCTCGGACAGGGAATTCGGGGGGTGCTTTCTTT. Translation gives CSSRTGNSGGAFF.